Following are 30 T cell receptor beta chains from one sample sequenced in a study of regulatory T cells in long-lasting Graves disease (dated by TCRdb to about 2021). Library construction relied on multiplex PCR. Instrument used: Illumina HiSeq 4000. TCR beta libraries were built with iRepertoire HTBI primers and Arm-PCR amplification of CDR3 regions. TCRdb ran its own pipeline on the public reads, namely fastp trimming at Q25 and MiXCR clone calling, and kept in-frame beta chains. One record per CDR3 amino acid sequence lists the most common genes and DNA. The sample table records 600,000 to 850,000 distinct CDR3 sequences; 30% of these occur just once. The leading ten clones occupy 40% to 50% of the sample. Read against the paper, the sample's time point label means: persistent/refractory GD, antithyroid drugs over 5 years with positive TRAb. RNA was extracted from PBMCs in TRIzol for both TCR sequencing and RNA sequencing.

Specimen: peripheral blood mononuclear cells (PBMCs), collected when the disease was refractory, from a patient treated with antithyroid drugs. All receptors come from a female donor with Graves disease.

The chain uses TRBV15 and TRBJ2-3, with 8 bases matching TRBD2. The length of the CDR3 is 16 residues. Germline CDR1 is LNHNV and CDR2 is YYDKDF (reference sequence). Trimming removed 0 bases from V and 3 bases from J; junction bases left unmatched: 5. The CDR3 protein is CATSRDPGGGTDTQYF. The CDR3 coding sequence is TGTGCCACCAGCAGAGACCCGGGAGGGGGGACAGATACGCAGTATTTT.

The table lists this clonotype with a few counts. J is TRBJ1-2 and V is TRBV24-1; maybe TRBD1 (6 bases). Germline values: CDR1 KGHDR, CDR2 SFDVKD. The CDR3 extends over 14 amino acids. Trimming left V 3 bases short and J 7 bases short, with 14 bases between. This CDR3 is CATSDTQTGPGYTF. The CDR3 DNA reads TGTGCCACCAGTGATACCCAGACAGGACCTGGCTACACCTTC.

The CDR3 DNA reads as TGCAGTCCCGGAAGACAGGGCGATCGGGAAGCTTTCTTT. This encodes CSPGRQGDREAFF. V and J are TRBV20-1 and TRBJ1-1; 7 positions match TRBD1. The CDR3 runs 13 residues. Germline trimming cut 8 bases from V and 8 bases from J; bases unmatched to any gene: 14. CDR1 and CDR2 from the germline V gene are DFQATT and SNEGSKA (reference sequence).

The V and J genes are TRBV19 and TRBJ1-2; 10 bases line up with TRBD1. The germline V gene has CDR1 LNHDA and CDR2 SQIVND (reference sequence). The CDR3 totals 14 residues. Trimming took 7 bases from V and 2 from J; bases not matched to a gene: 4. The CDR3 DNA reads TGTGCCAGTACGACAGGGGGCGGAAACTATGGCTACACCTTC. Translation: CASTTGGGNYGYTF.

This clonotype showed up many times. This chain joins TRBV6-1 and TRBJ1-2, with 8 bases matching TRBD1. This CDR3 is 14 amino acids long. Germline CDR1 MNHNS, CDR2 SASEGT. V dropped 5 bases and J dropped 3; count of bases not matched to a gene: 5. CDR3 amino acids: CASSIATGDYGYTF. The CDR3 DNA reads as TGTGCCAGCAGTATTGCGACAGGGGACTATGGCTACACCTTC.

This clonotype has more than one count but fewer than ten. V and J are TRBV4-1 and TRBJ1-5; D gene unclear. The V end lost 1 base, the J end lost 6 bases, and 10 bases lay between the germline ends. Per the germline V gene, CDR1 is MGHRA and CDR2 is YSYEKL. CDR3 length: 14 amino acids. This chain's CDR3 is CASSQVRDAQPQHF. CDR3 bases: TGCGCCAGCAGCCAAGTGAGGGATGCTCAGCCCCAGCATTTT.

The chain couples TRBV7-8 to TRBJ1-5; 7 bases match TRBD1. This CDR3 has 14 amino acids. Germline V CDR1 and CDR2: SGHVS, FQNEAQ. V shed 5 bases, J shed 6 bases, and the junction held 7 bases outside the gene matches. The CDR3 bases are TGTGCCAGCAGCATTTCGCAGGGGGTTCAGCCCCAGCATTTT. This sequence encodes CASSISQGVQPQHF.

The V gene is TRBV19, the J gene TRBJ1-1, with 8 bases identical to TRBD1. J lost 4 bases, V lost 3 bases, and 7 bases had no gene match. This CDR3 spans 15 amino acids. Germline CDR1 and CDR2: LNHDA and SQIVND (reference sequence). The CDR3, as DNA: TGTGCCAGTAGTATCTCGAGGACAGGGCCCACTGAAGCTTTCTTT. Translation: CASSISRTGPTEAFF.

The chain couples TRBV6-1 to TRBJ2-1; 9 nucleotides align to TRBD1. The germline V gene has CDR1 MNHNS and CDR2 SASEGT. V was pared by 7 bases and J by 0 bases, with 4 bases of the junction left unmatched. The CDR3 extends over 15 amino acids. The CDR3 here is CASKEDRGSYNEQFF. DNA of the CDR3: TGTGCCAGCAAAGAGGACAGGGGCTCCTACAATGAGCAGTTCTTC.

DNA for the CDR3: TGTGCCAGCAGCTTAGAGAAGGACTTGCCCCAGCATTTT. This codes for CASSLEKDLPQHF. The chain uses TRBV7-3 and TRBJ1-5, with D unclear. Trimming pared 2 bases from V and 9 bases from J, leaving 11 bases between. This CDR3 region has 13 residues. Germline V gene sequence: CDR1 SGHTA, CDR2 FQGTGA. Drawing the rest from reference TRBV7-3 and TRBJ1-5, the complete variable domain is GAGVSQTPSNKVTEKGKYVELRCDPISGHTALYWYRQSLGQGPEFLIYFQGTGAADDSGLPNDRFFAVRPEGSVSTLKIQRTERGDSAVYLCASSLEKDLPQHFGDGTRLSIL.

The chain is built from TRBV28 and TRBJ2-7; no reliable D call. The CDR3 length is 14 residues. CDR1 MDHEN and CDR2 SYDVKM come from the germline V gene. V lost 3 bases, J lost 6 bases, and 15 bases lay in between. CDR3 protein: CASSFAPPGSEQYF. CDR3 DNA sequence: TGTGCCAGCAGTTTCGCGCCCCCGGGCTCCGAGCAGTACTTC. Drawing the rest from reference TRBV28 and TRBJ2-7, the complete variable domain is DVKVTQSSRYLVKRTGEKVFLECVQDMDHENMFWYRQDPGLGLRLIYFSYDVKMKEKGDIPEGYSVSREKKERFSLILESASTNQTSMYLCASSFAPPGSEQYFGPGTRLTVT.

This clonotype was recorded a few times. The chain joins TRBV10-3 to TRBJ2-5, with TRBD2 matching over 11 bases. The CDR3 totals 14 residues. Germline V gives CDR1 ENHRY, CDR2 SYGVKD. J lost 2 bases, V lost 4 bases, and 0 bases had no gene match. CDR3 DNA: TGTGCCATCAGTGTAGCGGGAGGGCAAGAGACCCAGTACTTC. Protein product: CAISVAGGQETQYF.

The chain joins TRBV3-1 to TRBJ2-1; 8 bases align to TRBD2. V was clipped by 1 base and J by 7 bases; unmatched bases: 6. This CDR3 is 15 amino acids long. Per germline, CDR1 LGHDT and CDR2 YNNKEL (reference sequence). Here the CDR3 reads CASSQVVASGNEQFF. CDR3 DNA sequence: TGTGCCAGCAGCCAAGTCGTGGCTAGCGGGAATGAGCAGTTCTTC.

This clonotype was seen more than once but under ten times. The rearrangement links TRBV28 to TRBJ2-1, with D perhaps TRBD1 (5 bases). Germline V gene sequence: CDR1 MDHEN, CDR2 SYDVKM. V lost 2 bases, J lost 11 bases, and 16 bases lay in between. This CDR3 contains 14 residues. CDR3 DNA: TGTGCCAGCAGTTTAATGGGCCAGAAGGGGCAGCAGTTCTTC. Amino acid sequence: CASSLMGQKGQQFF. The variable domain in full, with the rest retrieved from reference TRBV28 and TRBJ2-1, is DVKVTQSSRYLVKRTGEKVFLECVQDMDHENMFWYRQDPGLGLRLIYFSYDVKMKEKGDIPEGYSVSREKKERFSLILESASTNQTSMYLCASSLMGQKGQQFFGPGTRLTVL.

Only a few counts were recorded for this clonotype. The chain's CDR3 is CSGLGTEYGYTF. In DNA, the CDR3 is TGCAGCGGATTAGGGACGGAATATGGCTACACCTTC. The V and J genes are TRBV29-1 and TRBJ1-2; D perhaps matches TRBD1 (5 bases). The germline V gene has CDR1 SQVTM and CDR2 ANQGSEA. The germline V and J ends were trimmed by 7 bases and 5 bases, with 14 bases remaining between them. This CDR3 is built from 12 residues.

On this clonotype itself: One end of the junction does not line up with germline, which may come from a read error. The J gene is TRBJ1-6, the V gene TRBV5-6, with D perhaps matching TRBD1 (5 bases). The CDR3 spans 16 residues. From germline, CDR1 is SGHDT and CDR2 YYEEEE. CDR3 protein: CTSSRGTAIYNSPLHF. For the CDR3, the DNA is TGTACCAGCAGCCGCGGGACGGCGATTTATAATTCACCCCTCCACTTT.

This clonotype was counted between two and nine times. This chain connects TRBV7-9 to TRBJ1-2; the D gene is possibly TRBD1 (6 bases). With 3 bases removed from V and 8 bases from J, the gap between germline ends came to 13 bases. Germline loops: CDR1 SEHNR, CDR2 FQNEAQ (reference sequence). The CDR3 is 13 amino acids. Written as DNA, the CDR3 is TGTGCCAGCAGCTTGGATCCAGGGGACGGCTACACCTTC. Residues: CASSLDPGDGYTF.

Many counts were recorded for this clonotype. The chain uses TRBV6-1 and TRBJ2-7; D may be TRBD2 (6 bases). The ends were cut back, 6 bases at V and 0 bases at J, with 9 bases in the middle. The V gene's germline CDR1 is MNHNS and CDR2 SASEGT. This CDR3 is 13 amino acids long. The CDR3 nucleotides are TGTGCCAGCAGAGTGACTAGCTCCTACGAGCAGTACTTC. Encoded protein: CASRVTSSYEQYF.

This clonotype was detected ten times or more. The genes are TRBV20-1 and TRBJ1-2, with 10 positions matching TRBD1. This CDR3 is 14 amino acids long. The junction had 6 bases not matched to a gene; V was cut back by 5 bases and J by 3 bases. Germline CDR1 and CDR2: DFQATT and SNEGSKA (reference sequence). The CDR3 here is CSASTGGADYGYTF. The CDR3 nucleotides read TGCAGTGCTTCGACAGGGGGCGCAGACTATGGCTACACCTTC.

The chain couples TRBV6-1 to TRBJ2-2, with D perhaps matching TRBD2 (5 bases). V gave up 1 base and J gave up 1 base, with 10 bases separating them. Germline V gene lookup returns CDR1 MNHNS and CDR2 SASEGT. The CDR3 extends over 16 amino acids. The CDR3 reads CASSEGTLVNTGELFF. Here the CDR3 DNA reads TGTGCCAGCAGTGAAGGGACTCTCGTGAACACCGGGGAGCTGTTTTTT.

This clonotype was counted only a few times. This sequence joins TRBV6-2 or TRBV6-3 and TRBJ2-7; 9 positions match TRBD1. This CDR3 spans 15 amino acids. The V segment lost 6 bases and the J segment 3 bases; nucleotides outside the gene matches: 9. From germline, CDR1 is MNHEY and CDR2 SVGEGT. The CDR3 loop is CASRITGGGDYEQYF. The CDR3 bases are TGTGCCAGCAGGATTACAGGGGGCGGCGACTACGAGCAGTACTTC.

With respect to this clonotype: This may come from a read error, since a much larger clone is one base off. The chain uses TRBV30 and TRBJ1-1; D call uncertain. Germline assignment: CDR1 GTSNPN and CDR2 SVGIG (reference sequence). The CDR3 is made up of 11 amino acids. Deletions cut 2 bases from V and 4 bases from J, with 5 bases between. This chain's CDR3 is CAWSWGTEAFF. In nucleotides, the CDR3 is TGTGCCTGGAGTTGGGGCACTGAAGCTTTCTTT.

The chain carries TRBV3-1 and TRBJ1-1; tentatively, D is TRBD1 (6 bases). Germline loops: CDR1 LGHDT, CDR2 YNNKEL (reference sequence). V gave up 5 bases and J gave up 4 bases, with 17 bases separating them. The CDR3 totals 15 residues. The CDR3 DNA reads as TGTGCCAGCAGCGGTTGGACCCCGGGGGCCACTGAAGCTTTCTTT. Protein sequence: CASSGWTPGATEAFF. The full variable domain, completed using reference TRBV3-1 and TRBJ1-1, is DTAVSQTPKYLVTQMGNDKSIKCEQNLGHDTMYWYKQDSKKFLKIMFSYNNKELIINETVPNRFSPKSPDKAHLNLHINSLELGDSAVYFCASSGWTPGATEAFFGQGTRLTVV.

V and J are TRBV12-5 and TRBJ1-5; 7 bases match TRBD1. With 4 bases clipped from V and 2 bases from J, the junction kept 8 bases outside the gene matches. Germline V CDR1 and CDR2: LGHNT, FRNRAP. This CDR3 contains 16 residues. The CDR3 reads CASGWQFTGGNQPQHF. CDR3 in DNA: TGTGCTAGTGGTTGGCAATTCACAGGGGGCAATCAGCCCCAGCATTTT. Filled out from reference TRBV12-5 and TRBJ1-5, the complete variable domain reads DARVTQTPRHKVTEMGQEVTMRCQPILGHNTVFWYRQTMMQGLELLAYFRNRAPLDDSGMPKDRFSAEMPDATLATLKIQPSEPRDSAVYFCASGWQFTGGNQPQHFGDGTRLSIL.

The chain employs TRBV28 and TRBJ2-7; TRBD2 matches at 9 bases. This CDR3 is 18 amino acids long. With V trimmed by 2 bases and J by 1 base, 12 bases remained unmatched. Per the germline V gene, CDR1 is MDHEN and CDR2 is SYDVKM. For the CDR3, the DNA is TGTGCCAGCAGTTTAAACCCTCTCATTCTAGCGGGGTCCTACGAGCAGTACTTC. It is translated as CASSLNPLILAGSYEQYF.

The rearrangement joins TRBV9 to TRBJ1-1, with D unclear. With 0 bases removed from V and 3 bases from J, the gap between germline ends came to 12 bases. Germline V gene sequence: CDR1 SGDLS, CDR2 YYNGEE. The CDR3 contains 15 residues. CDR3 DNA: TGTGCCAGCAGCGTAGAGGGTGATGGGTACACTGAAGCTTTCTTT. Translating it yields CASSVEGDGYTEAFF.

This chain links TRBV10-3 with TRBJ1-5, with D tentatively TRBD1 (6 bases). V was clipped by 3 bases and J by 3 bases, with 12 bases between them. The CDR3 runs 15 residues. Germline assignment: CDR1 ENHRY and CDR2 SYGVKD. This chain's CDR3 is CAISDGGQINQPQHF. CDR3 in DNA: TGTGCCATCAGTGACGGGGGGCAGATCAATCAGCCCCAGCATTTT.

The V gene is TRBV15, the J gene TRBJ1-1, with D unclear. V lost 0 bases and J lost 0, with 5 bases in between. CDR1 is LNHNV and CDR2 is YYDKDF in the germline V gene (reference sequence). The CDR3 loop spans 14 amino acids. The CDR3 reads CATSRDHMNTEAFF. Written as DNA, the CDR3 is TGTGCCACCAGCAGAGATCACATGAACACTGAAGCTTTCTTT.

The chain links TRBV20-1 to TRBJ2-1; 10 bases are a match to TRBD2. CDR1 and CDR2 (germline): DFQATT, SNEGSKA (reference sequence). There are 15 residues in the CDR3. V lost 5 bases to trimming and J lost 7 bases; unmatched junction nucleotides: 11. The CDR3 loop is CSAFKREGQLNEQFF. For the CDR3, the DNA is TGCAGTGCTTTTAAGCGGGAGGGACAACTGAATGAGCAGTTCTTC.

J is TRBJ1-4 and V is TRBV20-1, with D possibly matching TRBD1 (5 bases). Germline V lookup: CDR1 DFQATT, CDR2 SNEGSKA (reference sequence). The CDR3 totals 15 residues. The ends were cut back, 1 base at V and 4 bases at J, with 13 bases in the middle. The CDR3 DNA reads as TGCAGTGCTAGAGCGCCTCAGGGAGATAATGAAAAACTGTTTTTT. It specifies CSARAPQGDNEKLFF.